The TCR beta chain described here comes from a study of blood T cell repertoires in COVID-19. Study background: The United States, Italy and Spain provided the acute and convalescent COVID-19 samples. T cells, B-cell-depleted T cells, or PBMCs supplied cDNA or gDNA.

In the authors' methods: Scientists estimated how many nucleated cells there were by amplifying reference gene primers. The protocol was immunoSEQ multiplex PCR, while the TCRdb copy is restricted to in-frame clones and leaves out a portion. V, J and clone size derive from that table, while D and trimming were established from the DNA sequence. The profile shows approximately 140,000 clones, around 84% of them singletons. Losses at the gene ends were 3 bases for V and 1 base for J; bases not matched to a gene: 3. The germline gives CDR1 ENHRY, CDR2 SYGVKD. The CDR3 spans 16 residues. This receptor was taken from a human donor in a cohort sampled during active COVID-19. The material sequenced was peripheral blood. The chain employs TRBV10-3 and TRBJ2-5; 12 positions agree with TRBD1. CDR3 protein: CAISEPGQGAQETQYF. The DNA of the CDR3 is TGTGCCATCAGTGAACCGGGACAGGGGGCCCAAGAGACCCAGTACTTC.